These T cell receptor beta chains were read from a single sample in a study of blood T cell repertoires in COVID-19. TCRdb keeps only in-frame clones here, not all; method: immunoSEQ multiplex PCR. The data show a few hundred thousand clones, about 91% seen once. Sequencing used peripheral blood. Receptor source: a woman between 25 and 40 years old who had recovered from COVID-19. Each CDR3 is given without its conserved first and last residue. Each record gives: clone size, J gene, V gene, CDR3 protein. Clone size, where shown, is once, few, many, or a class for clones that have expanded.

. | TRBJ2-7 | TRBV19 | ASSLGQGNSYEQY
. | TRBJ1-4 | TRBV6-1 | ASSEGGQNEKLF
. | TRBJ1-6 | TRBV20-1 | SASLIQGAGSPLH
. | TRBJ1-6 | TRBV18 | ASSPLGTGKSPLH
. | TRBJ1-5 | TRBV24-1 | ARRSGVRNQPQH
once | TRBJ1-2 | TRBV5-1 | ASSSQGAANYGYT
. | TRBJ1-1 | TRBV9 | ASSVLQVSTEAF
. | TRBJ2-6 | TRBV16 | ASSPGTGASGANVLT
. | TRBJ1-1 | TRBV19 | ASSRQGNTEAF
. | TRBJ2-2 | TRBV11-2 | ASSPRGAGETGELF
. | TRBJ1-4 | TRBV18 | ASSGPDRSPNEKLF